Presented here are 20 T cell receptor beta chains from one specimen sequenced in a study of T cells in Graves' hyperthyroidism and ophthalmopathy. RNA transcripts yielded amplified TCR beta CDR3 regions. TCR CDR3 regions were first amplified by RT-PCR with HTBI primers. TCRdb re-called the multiplex PCR reads with MiXCR, one entry per CDR3 protein. The sample includes roughly 350,000 distinct CDR3 sequences, roughly 14% of them seen just once. Source material: blood. The source of these receptors is a young woman with Graves' ophthalmopathy.

In its sample, this clonotype was seen many times. The V call is TRBV5-6, the J call TRBJ2-7; 7 bases align to TRBD1. V dropped 3 bases and J dropped 9; count of bases not matched to a gene: 15. The germline V gene encodes CDR1 SGHDT and CDR2 YYEEEE. The CDR3 has 15 residues. CDR3 coding DNA: TGTGCCAGCAGCTCAGGCAGGACAGGACGCATATTGCAGTACTTC. Protein sequence: CASSSGRTGRILQYF.

This clonotype was seen many times. J is TRBJ2-3 and V is TRBV28; perhaps TRBD2 as D (7 bases). The CDR3 spans 17 residues. The germline gives CDR1 MDHEN, CDR2 SYDVKM. V was trimmed by 5 bases and J by 4 bases, leaving 22 bases between them. The DNA for the CDR3 is TGTGCCAGCAGTGGGGGGGCAATCAGTCGCTGGGCAGATACGCAGTATTTT. Residues: CASSGGAISRWADTQYF. Full variable domain (rest looked up from reference TRBV28 and TRBJ2-3): DVKVTQSSRYLVKRTGEKVFLECVQDMDHENMFWYRQDPGLGLRLIYFSYDVKMKEKGDIPEGYSVSREKKERFSLILESASTNQTSMYLCASSGGAISRWADTQYFGPGTRLTVL.

This clonotype was observed at least ten times. This chain connects TRBV20-1 to TRBJ2-5; D remains ambiguous. Deletions cut 5 bases from V and 5 bases from J, with 12 bases between. The germline CDR1 and CDR2 sequences are DFQATT and SNEGSKA (reference sequence). The CDR3 spans 12 residues. CDR3 in DNA: TGCAGTGCTGGCCACGGACGGGAGACCCAGTACTTC. As protein: CSAGHGRETQYF.

This clonotype has at least ten counts. The chain employs TRBV6-6 and TRBJ2-3; D call uncertain. Germline CDR1 is MNHNY and CDR2 is SVGAGI (reference sequence). Trimming pared 0 bases from V and 2 bases from J, leaving 9 bases between. The CDR3 covers 15 residues. For the CDR3, the DNA is TGTGCCAGCAGTTACTCACTTATTTCCACAGATACGCAGTATTTT. Translation: CASSYSLISTDTQYF.

This sequence joins TRBV29-1 and TRBJ1-2; 7 bases are shared with TRBD1. This CDR3 is 11 amino acids long. Germline values: CDR1 SQVTM, CDR2 ANQGSEA. V dropped 6 bases and J dropped 7; count of bases not matched to a gene: 5. CDR3 sequence reads: CSVRQGVGYTF. The CDR3 DNA reads as TGCAGCGTCCGACAGGGCGTTGGCTACACCTTC.

This clonotype was detected ten times or more. The chain has TRBV18 and TRBJ2-7, with D possibly being TRBD1 (6 bases). This CDR3 is 17 amino acids long. The germline V gene encodes CDR1 KGHSH and CDR2 LQKENI. V shed 1 base and J shed 2 bases, with 18 bases lying between them. The CDR3 loop reads CASSPRPGDPSPYEQYF. CDR3 nucleotides: TGTGCCAGCTCACCACGGCCAGGGGACCCGTCCCCCTACGAGCAGTACTTC. Full variable domain (remainder filled in from reference TRBV18 and TRBJ2-7): NAGVMQNPRHLVRRRGQEARLRCSPMKGHSHVYWYRQLPEEGLKFMVYLQKENIIDESGMPKERFSAEFPKEGPSILRIQQVVRGDSAAYFCASSPRPGDPSPYEQYFGPGTRLTVT.

In its sample, this clonotype was seen many times. The chain is built from TRBV11-2 and TRBJ2-3; maybe TRBD2 (5 bases). The germline CDR1 and CDR2 sequences are SGHAT and FQNNGV. This CDR3 is built from 17 residues. With 2 bases removed from V and 2 bases from J, the gap between germline ends came to 17 bases. In DNA form, the CDR3 reads TGTGCCAGCAGCTTATCATCAGCGGCTGCTTACACAGATACGCAGTATTTT. Its translation is CASSLSSAAAYTDTQYF.

V and J are TRBV28 and TRBJ2-3, with D perhaps TRBD2 (6 bases). Trimming pared 10 bases from V and 13 bases from J, leaving 18 bases between. The CDR3 is 11 amino acids. Germline CDR1 and CDR2: MDHEN and SYDVKM. The CDR3 nucleotides are TGTGCCACCTTCCGGGACTTTCATAAGTATTTT. This translates into CATFRDFHKYF.

This clonotype has ten or more counts. This chain joins TRBV11-2 and TRBJ2-7; 10 positions match TRBD2. CDR3 size: 18 residues. Trimming took 4 bases from V and 4 from J; bases not matched to a gene: 16. CDR1 and CDR2 (germline): SGHAT, FQNNGV. This chain's CDR3 is CASSWSGLGSGGIYEQYF. The CDR3, as DNA: TGTGCCAGCAGCTGGAGCGGTTTGGGTAGCGGGGGGATATACGAGCAGTACTTC.

This clonotype was detected ten times or more. The chain recombines TRBV7-9 with TRBJ2-1; the D gene could be TRBD1 or TRBD2 (5 bases each). CDR3 length equals 15 residues. From germline, CDR1 is SEHNR and CDR2 FQNEAQ (reference sequence). V was pared by 1 base and J by 10 bases, with 17 bases between. The CDR3 bases are TGTGCCAGCAGCTTAGGAACGACGGGGACCATAGAGCAGTTCTTC. Translated, it gives CASSLGTTGTIEQFF.

Ten or more counts support this clonotype. The chain combines TRBV11-2 with TRBJ2-7; 10 bases line up with TRBD2. After removal of 4 bases from V and 6 bases from J, the junction contained 9 bases not matched to a gene. From germline, CDR1 is SGHAT and CDR2 FQNNGV. This CDR3 contains 15 residues. The CDR3 DNA follows: TGTGCCAGCAGCTCACCACTAGCGGGGCTGGTCGAGCAGTACTTC. Its protein product is CASSSPLAGLVEQYF.

At least ten counts were recorded for this clonotype. The J gene is TRBJ2-2, the V gene TRBV28, with TRBD2 matching over 7 bases. V was pared by 6 bases and J by 5 bases, with 9 bases of the junction left unmatched. The length of the CDR3 is 15 residues. Germline lookup yields CDR1 MDHEN and CDR2 SYDVKM. This chain's CDR3 is CASRDQAGRTGELFF. The CDR3 bases are TGTGCCAGCAGGGACCAAGCGGGGCGAACCGGGGAGCTGTTTTTT.

The V and J genes are TRBV28 and TRBJ2-5, with 13 bases lining up with TRBD2. Germline lookup yields CDR1 MDHEN and CDR2 SYDVKM. The CDR3 consists of 15 residues. DNA of the CDR3: TGTGCACATTCACTAGCGGGGGGGCCGCAAGAGACCCAGTACTTC. It specifies CAHSLAGGPQETQYF.

This clonotype was counted at least ten times. The chain is built from TRBV6-1 and TRBJ2-7, with unresolved D. V lost 7 bases and J lost 0, with 10 bases in between. Looked up from germline, CDR1 is MNHNS and CDR2 is SASEGT. CDR3 size: 13 residues. The CDR3 bases are TGTGCCAGCACCCCCCCATACTCCTACGAGCAGTACTTC. It translates to CASTPPYSYEQYF.

This clonotype was seen many times. The V call is TRBV30, the J call TRBJ1-5; D is uncertain. The V end lost 4 bases, the J end lost 0 bases, and 13 bases lay between the germline ends. The CDR3 has 15 amino acids. CDR1 and CDR2 from the germline V gene are GTSNPN and SVGIG (reference sequence). The CDR3 reads CAWTPRDSSNQPQHF. The DNA for the CDR3 is TGTGCCTGGACCCCCCGGGATTCTAGCAATCAGCCCCAGCATTTT.

The chain uses TRBV19 and TRBJ1-2, with 10 positions matching TRBD1. With V trimmed by 7 bases and J by 7 bases, 9 bases remained unmatched. CDR1 and CDR2 (germline): LNHDA, SQIVND (reference sequence). The CDR3 sequence is 14 residues long. CDR3 DNA: TGTGCCAGTAACCCCCGGGACAGGGGATTTGGCTACACCTTC. Translating it yields CASNPRDRGFGYTF.

This clonotype was recorded at least ten times. The rearrangement links TRBV5-1 to TRBJ2-2; 11 nucleotides line up with TRBD2. V lost 4 bases to trimming and J lost 6 bases; unmatched junction nucleotides: 5. CDR3 length: 15 amino acids. Germline V lookup: CDR1 SGHRS, CDR2 YFSETQ. For the CDR3, the DNA is TGCGCCAGCAGCCCCGGGACTAGCGGTTCCGGGGAGCTGTTTTTT. Its translation is CASSPGTSGSGELFF.

CDR3 DNA sequence: TGTGCCAGTAGGACAGGGACGTATGGCTACACCTTC. It translates to CASRTGTYGYTF. The chain uses TRBV19 and TRBJ1-2; 7 nucleotides agree with TRBD1. The CDR3 extends over 12 amino acids. The germline V gene encodes CDR1 LNHDA and CDR2 SQIVND (reference sequence). Trimming cost V 6 bases and J 5 bases; bases outside gene matches: 3.

This clonotype was seen a handful of times. The gene calls are TRBV7-3 and TRBJ1-1; D is unclear. Germline V CDR1 and CDR2: SGHTA, FQGTGA. The CDR3 runs 16 residues. Deletions cut 5 bases from V and 0 bases from J, with 16 bases between. CDR3 amino acids: CASSLGPTDMNTEAFF. Here the CDR3 DNA reads TGTGCCAGCAGCCTAGGCCCAACAGACATGAACACTGAAGCTTTCTTT. The entire variable domain, with the rest obtained from reference TRBV7-3 and TRBJ1-1, is as follows: GAGVSQTPSNKVTEKGKYVELRCDPISGHTALYWYRQSLGQGPEFLIYFQGTGAADDSGLPNDRFFAVRPEGSVSTLKIQRTERGDSAVYLCASSLGPTDMNTEAFFGQGTRLTVV.

The gene calls are TRBV19 and TRBJ2-1; tentatively, D is TRBD1 or TRBD2 (5 bases each). The germline V gene has CDR1 LNHDA and CDR2 SQIVND (reference sequence). Trimming pared 7 bases from V and 8 bases from J, leaving 21 bases between. The CDR3 runs 15 residues. The CDR3 spells CASTGRTGPLHEQFF. As DNA, the CDR3 is TGTGCCAGTACCGGGCGTACGGGACCCTTACATGAGCAGTTCTTC.